The source of this TCR beta chain is a study of T cells in Graves' hyperthyroidism and ophthalmopathy. Study-wide context: Blood from the periphery was taken at initial diagnosis, before any treatment. Study conclusions and caveats: Most clonotypes expanded in thyroid above 0.001 were likewise present in blood. Ophthalmopathy cases were set apart from stable hyperthyroidism by a 13 V-J model. The model anticipated ophthalmopathy a median about six months pre-onset.

This clonotype occurred many times. Antigen: not known. Template material for amplifying TCR beta CDR3 regions consisted of RNA transcripts. The TCR CDR3 first-round RT-PCR relied on the HTBI primer set. TCRdb called the multiplex PCR reads again in MiXCR, with one record for every CDR3 protein. The data show about 400,000 distinct CDR3 sequences, about 15% seen once. Germline CDR1 and CDR2: SGHNT and YENEEA. CDR3 length: 16 amino acids. Trimming cost V 1 base and J 2 bases, with 14 bases left between them. This chain links TRBV11-3 with TRBJ2-5; the D gene could be TRBD1 or TRBD2 (6 bases each). The specimen was blood. This clonotype was sampled from a woman aged 25 to 39 with Graves' ophthalmopathy. CDR3 residues: CASSLGSGARQETQYF. For the CDR3, the DNA is TGTGCCAGCAGCTTAGGATCGGGGGCCCGACAAGAGACCCAGTACTTC.